The clone carrying this TCR beta chain was counted a few times. Other DNA sequences within the sample encode an identical CDR3. These data originate in a study of blood T cell repertoires in COVID-19. V shed 4 bases and J shed 0 bases, with 14 bases lying between them. This CDR3 contains 17 residues. Germline V lookup: CDR1 SGHRS, CDR2 YFSETQ. This table comes from immunoSEQ multiplex PCR, and its TCRdb copy is limited to in-frame clones, with some not included. Altogether 200,000 to 250,000 clones are present, about 87% being singletons, with the ten largest covering about 6%. Sample: peripheral blood. The genes are TRBV5-1 and TRBJ2-6; weak D call: TRBD1 (5 bases). The TCR originated in a man aged 55-75 years who had recovered from COVID-19. Written as DNA, the CDR3 is TGCGCCAGCAGCCCCACAGGCTCAAGCTCTGGGGCCAACGTCCTGACTTTC. It yields the protein CASSPTGSSSGANVLTF.